This entry is about one T cell receptor beta chain. CDR1 MNHEY and CDR2 SVGAGI come from the germline V gene. This CDR3 is 15 amino acids long. The V end lost 6 bases, the J end lost 0 bases, and 12 bases lay between the germline ends. The study drew all its donors from Caucasian adults living in Nashville, Tennessee. The source of the sample is a study of shared clonotypes between healthy human individuals. Clones were read by immunoSEQ multiplex PCR, and TCRdb kept only the in-frame ones, dropping some. The sample includes about 1 million clones, around 75% seen only once; the top ten take roughly 1.5%.

The chain has TRBV6-5 and TRBJ2-1, with TRBD2 as a possible D gene (6 bases). Sequencing was performed on memory CD4+ T cells sorted from blood. The subset was: CD45RA-negative fraction. This clonotype was sampled from a man aged 18 to 29 in good health. The CDR3 nucleotides read TGTGCCAGCAGGTGGAGGGACCTCTCCTACAATGAGCAGTTCTTC. Protein sequence: CASRWRDLSYNEQFF.